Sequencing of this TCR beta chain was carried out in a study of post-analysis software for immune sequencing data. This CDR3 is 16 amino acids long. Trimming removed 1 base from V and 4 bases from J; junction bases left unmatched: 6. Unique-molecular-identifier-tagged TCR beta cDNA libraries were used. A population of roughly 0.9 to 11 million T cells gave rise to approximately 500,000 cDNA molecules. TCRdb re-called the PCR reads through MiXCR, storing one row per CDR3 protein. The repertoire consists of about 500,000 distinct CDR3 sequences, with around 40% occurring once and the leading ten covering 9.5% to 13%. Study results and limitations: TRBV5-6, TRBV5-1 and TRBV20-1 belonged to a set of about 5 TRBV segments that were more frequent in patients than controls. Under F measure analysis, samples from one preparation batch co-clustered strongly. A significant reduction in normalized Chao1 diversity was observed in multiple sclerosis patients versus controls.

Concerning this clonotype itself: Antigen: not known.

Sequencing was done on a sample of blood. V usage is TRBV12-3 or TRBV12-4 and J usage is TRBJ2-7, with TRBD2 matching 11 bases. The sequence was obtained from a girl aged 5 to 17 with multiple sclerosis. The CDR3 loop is CASSLETSGIIYEQYF. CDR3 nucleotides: TGTGCCAGCAGTTTAGAGACTAGCGGGATAATTTACGAGCAGTACTTC.